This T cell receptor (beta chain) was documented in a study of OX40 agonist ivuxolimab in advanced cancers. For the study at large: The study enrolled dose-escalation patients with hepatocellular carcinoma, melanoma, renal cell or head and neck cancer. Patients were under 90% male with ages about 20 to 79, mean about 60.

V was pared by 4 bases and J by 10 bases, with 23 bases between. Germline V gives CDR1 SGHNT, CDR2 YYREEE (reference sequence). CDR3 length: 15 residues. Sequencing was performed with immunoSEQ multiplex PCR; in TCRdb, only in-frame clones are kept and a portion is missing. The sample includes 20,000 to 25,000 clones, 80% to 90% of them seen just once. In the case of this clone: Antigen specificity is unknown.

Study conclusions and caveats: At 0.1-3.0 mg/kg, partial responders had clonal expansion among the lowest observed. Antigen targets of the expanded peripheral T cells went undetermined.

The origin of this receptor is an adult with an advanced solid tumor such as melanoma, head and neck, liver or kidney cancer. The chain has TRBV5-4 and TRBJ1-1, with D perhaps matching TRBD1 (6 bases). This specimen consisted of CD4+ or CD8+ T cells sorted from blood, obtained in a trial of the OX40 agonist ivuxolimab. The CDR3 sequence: CASSLQGSMTYGAFF. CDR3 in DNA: TGTGCCAGCAGCCTACAGGGCAGCATGACGTACGGAGCTTTCTTT.